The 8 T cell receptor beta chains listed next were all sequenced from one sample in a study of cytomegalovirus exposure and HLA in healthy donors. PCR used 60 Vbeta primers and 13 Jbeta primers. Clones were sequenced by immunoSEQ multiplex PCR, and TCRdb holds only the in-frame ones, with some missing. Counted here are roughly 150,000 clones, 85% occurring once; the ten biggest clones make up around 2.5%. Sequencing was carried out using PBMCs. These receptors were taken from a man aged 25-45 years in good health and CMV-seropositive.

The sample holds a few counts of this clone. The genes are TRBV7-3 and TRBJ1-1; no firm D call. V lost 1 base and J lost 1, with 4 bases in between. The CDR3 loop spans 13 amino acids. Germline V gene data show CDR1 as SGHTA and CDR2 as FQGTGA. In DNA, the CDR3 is TGTGCCAGCAGCTTAATAAAGAACACTGAAGCTTTCTTT. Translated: CASSLIKNTEAFF.

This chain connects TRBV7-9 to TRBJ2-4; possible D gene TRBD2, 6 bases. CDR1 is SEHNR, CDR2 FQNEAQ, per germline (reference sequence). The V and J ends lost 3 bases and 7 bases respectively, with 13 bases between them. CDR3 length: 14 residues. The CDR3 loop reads CASSFRETPNIQYF. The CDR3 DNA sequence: TGTGCCAGCAGCTTTCGGGAGACGCCGAACATTCAGTACTTC.

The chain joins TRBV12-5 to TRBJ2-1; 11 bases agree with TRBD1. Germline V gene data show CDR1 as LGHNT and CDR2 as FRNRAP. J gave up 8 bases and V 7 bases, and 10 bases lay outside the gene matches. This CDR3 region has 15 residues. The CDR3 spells CASAAGTGGTDEQFF. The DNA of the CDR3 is TGTGCTAGTGCCGCCGGGACAGGGGGTACGGATGAGCAGTTCTTC.

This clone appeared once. The CDR3: CASSGGTGTDTQYF. The CDR3 region has the DNA TGTGCCAGCAGCGGTGGGACAGGCACAGATACGCAGTATTTT. The rearrangement links TRBV5-8 to TRBJ2-3, with TRBD1 matching over 7 bases. Germline V gene lookup returns CDR1 SGHTS and CDR2 YDEGEE. This CDR3 spans 14 amino acids. Trimming at V came to 4 bases and at J to 1 base, leaving 3 bases not matched to a gene.

The chain's CDR3 is CASINRGPYEQYV. The CDR3 nucleotides read TGTGCCAGCATCAACAGGGGGCCTTACGAGCAGTACGTC. This rearrangement joins TRBV21-1 to TRBJ2-7; the table calls TRBD1, which could not be checked here. TRBV21-1 is annotated as a pseudogene. The CDR3 runs to 13 residues.

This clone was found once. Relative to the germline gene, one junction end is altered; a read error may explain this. The CDR3 sequence is CASSFSSGRADTQYF. The CDR3, as DNA: TGTGCTAGCAGCTTTAGTAGCGGGAGGGCAGATACGCAGTATTTT. This chain uses TRBV7-7 with TRBJ2-3, with TRBD2 matching 11 bases. Germline CDR1 reads SSHAT; CDR2 reads FNYEAQ (reference sequence). The CDR3 runs 15 residues.

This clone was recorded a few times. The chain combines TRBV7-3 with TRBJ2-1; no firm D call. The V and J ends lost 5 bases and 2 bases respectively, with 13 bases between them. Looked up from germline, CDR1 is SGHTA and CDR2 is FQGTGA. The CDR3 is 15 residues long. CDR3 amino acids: CASSPNRVAYNEQFF. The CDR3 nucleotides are TGTGCCAGCAGCCCAAACCGGGTTGCCTACAATGAGCAGTTCTTC.

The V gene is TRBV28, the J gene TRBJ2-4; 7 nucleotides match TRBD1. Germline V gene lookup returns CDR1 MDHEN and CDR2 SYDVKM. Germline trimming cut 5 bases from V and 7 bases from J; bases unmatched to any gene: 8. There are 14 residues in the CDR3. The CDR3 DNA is TGTGCCAGCAGTCGACAGGGTAGGGTCAACATTCAGTACTTC. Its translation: CASSRQGRVNIQYF.